The 28 T cell receptor beta chains reported below all come from one sample, sequenced in a study of regulatory T cells in long-lasting Graves disease. This sample's time point: newly diagnosed GD, antithyroid drugs for less than 3 months. PBMCs provided the RNA from which the TCR library was made. Assembly of TCR beta libraries relied on iRepertoire HTBI primers together with Arm-PCR of CDR3 regions. TCRdb re-analysed the multiplex PCR reads in MiXCR, keeping a single row per CDR3 protein. The table has roughly 500,000 distinct CDR3 sequences, 11% to 15% seen once. The data also belong to a second study, concerning T cells in Graves' hyperthyroidism and ophthalmopathy.

The sequences come from peripheral blood mononuclear cells (PBMCs), collected at new diagnosis, from a patient treated with antithyroid drugs. Source of these receptors: a woman aged 45-59 years with Graves disease.

A word on this clonotype: Without the conserved terminal phenylalanine or tryptophan, this CDR3 likely stems from a read error. This chain joins TRBV7-9 and TRBJ2-7; 8 nucleotides agree with TRBD1. Germline lookup yields CDR1 SEHNR and CDR2 FQNEAQ (reference sequence). The J segment lost 0 bases and the V segment lost 3 bases, leaving 4 bases of the junction unmatched. The CDR3 consists of 15 residues. The CDR3 sequence is CASSFRGHSSYEQYL. The CDR3 nucleotides are TGTGCCAGCAGCTTCAGGGGGCATAGCTCCTACGAGCAGTACCTC.

CDR3 residues: CASSPGPPGELFF. The CDR3 nucleotides are TGTGCCAGCAGCCCGGGGCCTCCTGGAGAACTGTTTTTT. The V call is TRBV11-2, the J call TRBJ1-4; perhaps TRBD1 as D (5 bases). The germline V and J ends were trimmed by 5 bases and 12 bases, with 16 bases remaining between them. Germline V CDR1 and CDR2: SGHAT, FQNNGV. This CDR3 spans 13 amino acids. The full variable domain, completed using reference TRBV11-2 and TRBJ1-4, is EAGVAQSPRYKIIEKRQSVAFWCNPISGHATLYWYQQILGQGPKLLIQFQNNGVVDDSQLPKDRFSAERLKGVDSTLKIQPAKLEDSAVYLCASSPGPPGELFFGSGTQLSVL.

This clonotype was counted a few times. The chain couples TRBV7-9 to TRBJ1-4; 10 bases map to TRBD1. V lost 5 bases, J lost 7 bases, and 7 bases stayed unmatched. The CDR3 runs to 15 residues. Germline V CDR1 and CDR2: SEHNR, FQNEAQ (reference sequence). Written as DNA, the CDR3 is TGTGCCAGCAGCCCAACGGACAGGGGGAGTGAAAAACTGTTTTTT. This gives the protein CASSPTDRGSEKLFF.

This clonotype has more than one count but fewer than ten. The chain joins TRBV12-3 or TRBV12-4 to TRBJ2-1, with 9 bases matching TRBD2. J gave up 6 bases and V 6 bases, and 9 bases lay outside the gene matches. CDR3 length: 15 residues. This CDR3 is CASSPSGILPNEQFF. The CDR3 DNA follows: TGTGCCAGCAGCCCTAGCGGGATTCTGCCCAATGAGCAGTTCTTC.

This clonotype was observed many times. This chain uses TRBV28 with TRBJ1-5, with TRBD1 as a possible D gene (5 bases). CDR1 is MDHEN, CDR2 SYDVKM, per germline. V was shortened by 6 bases and J by 9 bases, with 12 bases between the two germline ends. This CDR3 is built from 12 residues. The CDR3 protein is CASSPGRTPQHF. The CDR3 DNA reads as TGTGCCAGCAGCCCGGGACGTACGCCCCAGCATTTT.

This clonotype was counted ten times or more. The chain uses TRBV2 and TRBJ2-1, with D unresolved. The germline V and J ends were trimmed by 4 bases and 7 bases, with 8 bases remaining between them. Germline V gives CDR1 SNHLY, CDR2 FYNNEI. This CDR3 is built from 12 residues. The CDR3 DNA reads TGTGCCAGCAGTGGGGTTGGGAATGAGCAGTTCTTC. This translates into CASSGVGNEQFF.

This clonotype was seen many times. This chain connects TRBV6-1 to TRBJ2-1, with D hard to call. The CDR3 runs to 15 residues. Looked up from germline, CDR1 is MNHNS and CDR2 is SASEGT. Trimming took 2 bases from V and 5 from J, leaving 13 bases between them. CDR3 residues: CASSERAGPHNEQFF. In DNA, the CDR3 is TGTGCCAGCAGTGAAAGGGCAGGACCCCACAATGAGCAGTTCTTC.

The sample holds a few counts of this clonotype. The V gene is TRBV6-1, the J gene TRBJ1-5, with D uncertain. Germline CDR1 is MNHNS and CDR2 is SASEGT. This CDR3 region has 15 residues. The V and J ends lost 6 bases and 0 bases respectively, with 12 bases between them. The DNA for the CDR3 is TGTGCCAGCAGAAGCAGGTCCTATAGCAATCAGCCCCAGCATTTT. This sequence encodes CASRSRSYSNQPQHF.

In its sample, this clonotype was seen many times. The rearrangement joins TRBV11-2 to TRBJ2-3; 7 nucleotides match TRBD2. The CDR3 sequence is 15 residues long. J gave up 3 bases and V 1 base, and 4 bases lay outside the gene matches. The germline V gene encodes CDR1 SGHAT and CDR2 FQNNGV. CDR3 protein: CASSLVGGTTDTQYF. CDR3 sequence (DNA): TGTGCCAGCAGCTTAGTGGGGGGGACTACAGATACGCAGTATTTT.

This clonotype was seen ten or more times. The gene calls are TRBV10-3 and TRBJ2-2, with no clear D. Trimming removed 7 bases at V and 5 bases at J, with 17 bases between. The CDR3 extends over 15 amino acids. From germline, CDR1 is ENHRY and CDR2 SYGVKD. The DNA of the CDR3 is TGTGCCATCATGGCCCGCCAAGTTGGGACCGGGGAGCTGTTTTTT. It is translated as CAIMARQVGTGELFF.

This clonotype was detected a few times. The chain recombines TRBV20-1 with TRBJ2-1; 10 bases agree with TRBD2. Germline V gives CDR1 DFQATT, CDR2 SNEGSKA (reference sequence). V lost 1 base, J lost 6 bases, and 12 bases stayed unmatched. The CDR3 is 17 residues long. In DNA, the CDR3 is TGCAGTGCTAGAGGGGGGCTAGCGGGAGAGACGGTCAATGAGCAGTTCTTC. Translation gives CSARGGLAGETVNEQFF.

This clonotype occurred a few times. The V and J genes are TRBV6-1 and TRBJ1-2; D is perhaps TRBD1 (5 bases). The CDR3 loop spans 13 amino acids. The V gene lost 9 bases and the J gene lost 0 bases, with 11 bases spanning the gap. Per germline, CDR1 MNHNS and CDR2 SASEGT. In DNA, the CDR3 is TGTGCCAGTGGACATCCGGCTAACTATGGCTACACCTTC. This translates into CASGHPANYGYTF.

This chain uses TRBV5-4 with TRBJ2-5; 8 bases map to TRBD1. J lost 5 bases, V lost 2 bases, and 8 bases had no gene match. The CDR3 is 15 amino acids. Germline CDR1 and CDR2: SGHNT and YYREEE (reference sequence). In DNA form, the CDR3 reads TGTGCCAGCAGCTTCGGACAGGGTGTCTGGGAGACCCAGTACTTC. Its protein product is CASSFGQGVWETQYF.

The chain combines TRBV7-2 with TRBJ2-3; no definite D call. V shed 3 bases and J shed 4 bases, with 20 bases lying between them. CDR1 is SGHTA, CDR2 FQGNSA, per germline. This CDR3 spans 17 amino acids. In DNA, the CDR3 is TGTGCCAGCAGCTTTCTACCCGCAGTGGGGAATGCAGATACGCAGTATTTT. It yields the protein CASSFLPAVGNADTQYF.

In this sample, this clonotype turned up many times. V is TRBV11-2 and J is TRBJ2-7; D perhaps matches TRBD1 (6 bases). Trimming removed 5 bases at V and 6 bases at J, with 20 bases between. The CDR3 is 15 amino acids. Germline V gene lookup returns CDR1 SGHAT and CDR2 FQNNGV. CDR3 sequence: CASSPRDRFLGEQYF. The CDR3 DNA is TGTGCCAGCAGCCCACGTGACAGGTTCCTGGGCGAGCAGTACTTC.

This clonotype was detected ten times or more. This chain links TRBV20-1 with TRBJ2-1; 8 bases are shared with TRBD2. With V trimmed by 3 bases and J by 8 bases, 9 bases remained unmatched. The CDR3 has 14 residues. Germline-derived CDR1 and CDR2 are DFQATT and SNEGSKA (reference sequence). The CDR3, as DNA: TGCAGTGCTAGTGGTAGCGGGAACGTCGATGAGCAGTTCTTC. This translates into CSASGSGNVDEQFF.

The sample holds many counts of this clonotype. V usage is TRBV6-1 and J usage is TRBJ2-3; 11 bases align to TRBD2. CDR1 MNHNS and CDR2 SASEGT come from the germline V gene. The J segment lost 2 bases and the V segment lost 4 bases, leaving 5 bases of the junction unmatched. The CDR3 loop spans 16 amino acids. CDR3 sequence reads: CASSAGTSGHTDTQYF. CDR3 nucleotides: TGTGCCAGCAGTGCCGGGACTAGCGGCCACACAGATACGCAGTATTTT.

This clonotype has a count of ten or more. The V gene is TRBV5-1, the J gene TRBJ1-5; 7 bases match TRBD1. Trimming at V came to 4 bases and at J to 1 base, leaving 2 bases not matched to a gene. The CDR3 is 14 amino acids. Germline CDR1 reads SGHRS; CDR2 reads YFSETQ. This CDR3 is CASSTGQSNQPQHF. DNA for the CDR3: TGCGCCAGCAGCACGGGACAGAGCAATCAGCCCCAGCATTTT.

Worth noting for this clonotype: A clone one base away is much larger, so this may be a read error. The chain couples TRBV11-1 to TRBJ2-1; possible D gene TRBD2, 5 bases. The J call is doubtful: the DNA matches TRBJ2-5 better. The CDR3 is 16 amino acids. CDR1 and CDR2 (germline): SGHAT, FQDESV (reference sequence). The CDR3 loop reads CASSLALGSPGETQYF. In DNA, the CDR3 is TGTGCCAGCAGCTTAGCGCTGGGGAGCCCAGGAGAGACCCAGTACTTC.

The table lists this clonotype with many counts. The chain uses TRBV13 and TRBJ1-6; D not certain. V lost 2 bases and J 6 bases, leaving 11 bases between the germline ends. Germline CDR1 and CDR2: PRHDT and FYEKMQ (reference sequence). The CDR3 length is 15 residues. The CDR3 DNA follows: TGTGCCAGCAGCTTACCGGGCCACGGTAATTCACCCCTCCACTTT. As protein: CASSLPGHGNSPLHF.

This clonotype was seen a single time. V usage is TRBV30 and J usage is TRBJ1-1; D uncertain. Trimming took 8 bases from V and 5 from J, leaving 15 bases between them. The CDR3 covers 12 residues. Germline CDR1 GTSNPN, CDR2 SVGIG (reference sequence). The DNA for the CDR3 is TGTGCCACGAGCGGCTCCGCGACTGAAGCTTTCTTT. Its translation is CATSGSATEAFF.

This clonotype came up a few times. The chain has TRBV7-3 and TRBJ1-6; 10 positions match TRBD1. Germline CDR1 reads SGHTA; CDR2 reads FQGTGA. The length of the CDR3 is 16 residues. V was pared by 5 bases and J by 3 bases, with 4 bases of the junction left unmatched. The CDR3 DNA reads TGTGCCAGCAGCGACCGGGACAGGGGCTATAATTCACCCCTCCACTTT. Translation gives CASSDRDRGYNSPLHF.

This clonotype was counted at least ten times. The chain recombines TRBV10-3 with TRBJ2-2, with TRBD1 matching 9 bases. The CDR3 has 16 amino acids. With 7 bases clipped from V and 7 bases from J, the junction kept 13 bases outside the gene matches. Germline loops: CDR1 ENHRY, CDR2 SYGVKD. CDR3 DNA sequence: TGTGCCATCAAGCCGACCCGGGACAGGGCGGTCGGGGAGCTGTTTTTT. Translation: CAIKPTRDRAVGELFF.

The chain couples TRBV5-5 to TRBJ1-2, with 8 bases matching TRBD1. Germline loops: CDR1 SGHKS, CDR2 YYEKEE (reference sequence). The J segment lost 0 bases and the V segment lost 3 bases, leaving 4 bases of the junction unmatched. The length of the CDR3 is 15 residues. The CDR3 DNA is TGTGCCAGCAGCTGGGACAGGAGATCTAACTATGGCTACACCTTC. Translating it yields CASSWDRRSNYGYTF. Looking up the rest from reference TRBV5-5 and TRBJ1-2 gives the full variable domain: DAGVTQSPTHLIKTRGQQVTLRCSPISGHKSVSWYQQVLGQGPQFIFQYYEKEERGRGNFPDRFSARQFPNYSSELNVNALLLGDSALYLCASSWDRRSNYGYTFGSGTRLTVV.

Ten or more counts support this clonotype. The V and J genes are TRBV5-1 and TRBJ1-1, with D unclear. The CDR3 length is 13 residues. The V end was cut by 3 bases, the J end by 3 bases, with 9 bases between. CDR1 is SGHRS and CDR2 is YFSETQ in the germline V gene. The DNA for the CDR3 is TGCGCCAGCAGCTCCCTAGATGACACTGAAGCTTTCTTT. Amino acid sequence: CASSSLDDTEAFF.

This clonotype was seen repeatedly, ten times or more. J is TRBJ2-5 and V is TRBV28, with D possibly being TRBD1 (6 bases). Germline values: CDR1 MDHEN, CDR2 SYDVKM. The CDR3 length is 15 residues. V was cut by 10 bases and J by 2 bases, with 20 bases left in between. The CDR3 sequence: CATQLPGAKQETQYF. The DNA of the CDR3 is TGTGCCACTCAGTTGCCAGGGGCAAAACAAGAGACCCAGTACTTC.

The chain combines TRBV20-1 with TRBJ2-7; TRBD2 matches 14 bases. Germline loops: CDR1 DFQATT, CDR2 SNEGSKA (reference sequence). CDR3 length: 17 residues. The V segment lost 1 base and the J segment 0 bases; nucleotides outside the gene matches: 5. CDR3 residues: CSARGRLAGGLSYEQYF. DNA for the CDR3: TGCAGTGCTAGAGGGCGACTAGCGGGAGGGCTCTCCTACGAGCAGTACTTC.

This clonotype has a handful of counts. The chain uses TRBV19 and TRBJ2-1, with D maybe TRBD1 (6 bases). Germline assignment: CDR1 LNHDA and CDR2 SQIVND (reference sequence). The CDR3 extends over 14 amino acids. V lost 7 bases to trimming and J lost 7 bases, with 17 bases between them. CDR3 loop: CASIRGHGNNEQFF. The CDR3 DNA sequence: TGTGCCAGTATCCGGGGACACGGGAATAATGAGCAGTTCTTC.